Below, one T cell receptor (beta chain) is given with its context. The clone's antigen remains unknown. There are no base qualities to consult, and no much larger clone falls within one base. Whole blood was collected in K2EDTA tubes by collaborating institutions according to the institutions' own protocols. Collaborator samples were shipped for TCRbeta analysis as frozen whole blood, isolated PBMCs, or DNA extracted from either sample type. TCRbeta CDR3 regions were amplified from genomic DNA by means of the immunoSEQ Assay, a bias-controlled multiplex PCR. The study's processing was this. Within the assay, amplification of reference gene primers was used to estimate how many nucleated cells each sample contained. To quantify the absolute abundance of each unique TCRbeta CDR3 rearrangement, sequence reads were collapsed and filtered. Productive Simpson clonality was computed per sample as the square root of Simpson's diversity index over productive rearrangements. In its TCRdb copy, this immuneACCESS table keeps in-frame sequences only and misses some clones. Where compared with another copy, unresolved V genes explain less than half of these, and the others have no known cause. Clone size and the V and J calls come from that table; the DNA yielded D and trimming. The sample includes 88,000 or so clones, with 85% observed a single time. Of the sample, approximately 3.9% is held by the ten largest clones.

Its CDR3 holds 18 amino acids, cysteine through phenylalanine. Only the CDR3 DNA is retained, 54 bases long and in frame from the first base. CDR1 is given as GTSNPN and CDR2 as SVGIG, both from the germline V gene (reference sequence). Trimmed from V: 4 bases; trimmed from J: 1 base; junction bases lacking a gene match: 11. This sample was included in a study of blood T cell repertoires in COVID-19 (dated by TCRdb to about 2020). About the investigation overall: The collaborator samples originated in the United States, Italy and Spain and spanned the acute and convalescent phases of COVID-19. The material from the prospective study consisted of cDNA or gDNA derived from T cells, B-cell-depleted T cells, or PBMCs. The dataset comprised deeply sampled blood TCRbeta repertoires from subjects exposed to, actively infected with, or recovered from COVID-19. The repertoires were released in a freely available public database meant as a resource for research on the immune response to SARS-CoV-2. The samples were drawn from the first 160 participants of the ongoing ImmuneRACE study and from 1,254 subjects provided by 6 global collaborators. Nearly every sample came with metadata listing a de-identified subject ID, COVID-19 status, age in years and sex. Where available, HLA class I and class II types were taken from metadata supplied by the sample provider and were not determined by assay-based typing. General study outcomes and caveats: The quantity of clinical and demographic metadata differed by source and by participant and was supplied without curation.

The clonotype originates from a man aged 60 to 69 with acute or convalescent COVID-19. Source material: peripheral blood. The V gene is TRBV30 and the J gene is TRBJ2-2, and 11 bases in between align with TRBD2. The CDR3 is CAWMGGGLAALNTGELFF. The DNA reads TGTGCCTGGATGGGTGGGGGACTAGCGGCTTTGAACACCGGGGAGCTGTTTTTT. The entire variable domain, with the stretches around the CDR3 drawn from the reference TRBV30 and TRBJ2-2 proteins, is SQTIHQWPATLVQPVGSPLSLECTVEGTSNPNLYWYRQAAGRGLQLLFYSVGIGQISSEVPQNLSASRPQDRQFILSSKKLLLSDSGFYLCAWMGGGLAALNTGELFFGEGSRLTVL.